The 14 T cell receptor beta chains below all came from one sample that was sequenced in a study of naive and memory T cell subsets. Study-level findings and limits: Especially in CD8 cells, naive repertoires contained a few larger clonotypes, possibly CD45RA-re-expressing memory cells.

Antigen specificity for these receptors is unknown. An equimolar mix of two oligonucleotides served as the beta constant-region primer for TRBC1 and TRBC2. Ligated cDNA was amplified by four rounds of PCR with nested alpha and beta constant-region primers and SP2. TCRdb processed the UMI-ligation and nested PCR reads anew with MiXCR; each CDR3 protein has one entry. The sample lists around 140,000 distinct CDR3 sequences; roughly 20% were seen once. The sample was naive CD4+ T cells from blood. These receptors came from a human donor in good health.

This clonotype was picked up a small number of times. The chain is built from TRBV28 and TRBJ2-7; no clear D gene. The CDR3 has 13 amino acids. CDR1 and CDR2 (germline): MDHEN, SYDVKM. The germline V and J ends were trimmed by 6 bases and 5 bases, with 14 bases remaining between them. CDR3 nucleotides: TGTGCCAGCAGCCTTCCCCCCTTGGACGAGCAGTACTTC. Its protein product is CASSLPPLDEQYF.

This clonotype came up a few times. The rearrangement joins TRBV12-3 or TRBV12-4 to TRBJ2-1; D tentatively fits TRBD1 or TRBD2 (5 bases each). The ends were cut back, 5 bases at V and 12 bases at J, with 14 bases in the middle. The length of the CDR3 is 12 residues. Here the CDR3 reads CASSPWDLGQFF. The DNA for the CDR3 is TGTGCCAGCAGTCCGTGGGACCTCGGGCAGTTCTTC.

The CDR3 spells CSVELRTGKSTEAFF. The CDR3 bases are TGCAGCGTTGAATTACGGACCGGCAAGAGCACTGAAGCTTTCTTT. The gene calls are TRBV29-1 and TRBJ1-1; D call uncertain. The CDR3 runs to 15 residues. V shed 2 bases and J shed 4 bases, with 17 bases lying between them. Per germline, CDR1 SQVTM and CDR2 ANQGSEA.

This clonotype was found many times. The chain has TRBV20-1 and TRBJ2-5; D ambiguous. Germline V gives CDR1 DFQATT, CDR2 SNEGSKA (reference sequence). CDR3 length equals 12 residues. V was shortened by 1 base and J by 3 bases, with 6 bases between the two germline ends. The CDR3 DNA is TGCAGTGCTAGAGTGAGCGAAGAGACCCAGTACTTC. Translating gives CSARVSEETQYF.

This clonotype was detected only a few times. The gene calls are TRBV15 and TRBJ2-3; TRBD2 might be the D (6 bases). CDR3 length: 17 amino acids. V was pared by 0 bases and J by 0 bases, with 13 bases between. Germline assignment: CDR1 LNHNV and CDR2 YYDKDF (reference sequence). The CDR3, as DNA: TGTGCCACCAGCAGAGATCTCGGGAGAGCTAGCACAGATACGCAGTATTTT. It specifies CATSRDLGRASTDTQYF.

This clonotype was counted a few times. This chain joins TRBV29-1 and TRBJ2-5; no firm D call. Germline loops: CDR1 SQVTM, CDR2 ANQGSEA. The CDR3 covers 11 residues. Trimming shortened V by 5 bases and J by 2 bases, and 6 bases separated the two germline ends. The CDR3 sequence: CSVLVQETQYF. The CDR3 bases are TGCAGCGTTTTGGTACAAGAGACCCAGTACTTC.

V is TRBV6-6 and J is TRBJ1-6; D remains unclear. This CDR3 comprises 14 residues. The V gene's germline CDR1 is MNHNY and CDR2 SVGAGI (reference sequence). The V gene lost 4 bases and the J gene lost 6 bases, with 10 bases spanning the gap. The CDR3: CASSLTITNSPLHF. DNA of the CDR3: TGTGCCAGCAGTTTGACGATCACTAATTCACCCCTCCACTTT.

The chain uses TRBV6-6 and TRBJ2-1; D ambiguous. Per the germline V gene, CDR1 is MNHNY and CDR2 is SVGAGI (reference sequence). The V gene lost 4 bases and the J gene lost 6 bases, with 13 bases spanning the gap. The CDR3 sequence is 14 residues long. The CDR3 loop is CASSLGHAANEQFF. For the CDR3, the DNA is TGTGCCAGCAGTTTAGGCCATGCAGCCAATGAGCAGTTCTTC.

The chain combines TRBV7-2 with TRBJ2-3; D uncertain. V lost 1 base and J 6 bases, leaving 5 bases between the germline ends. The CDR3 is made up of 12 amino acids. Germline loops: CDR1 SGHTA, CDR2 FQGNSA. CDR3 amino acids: CASSLDRDTQYF. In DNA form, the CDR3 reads TGTGCCAGCAGCTTAGACCGGGATACGCAGTATTTT.

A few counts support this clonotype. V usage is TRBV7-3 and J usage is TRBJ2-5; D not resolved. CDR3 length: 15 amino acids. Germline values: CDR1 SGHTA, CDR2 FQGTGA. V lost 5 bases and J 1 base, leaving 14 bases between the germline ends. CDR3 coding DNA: TGTGCCAGCAGCCCCAACCCAGGAACCCAAGAGACCCAGTACTTC. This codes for CASSPNPGTQETQYF.

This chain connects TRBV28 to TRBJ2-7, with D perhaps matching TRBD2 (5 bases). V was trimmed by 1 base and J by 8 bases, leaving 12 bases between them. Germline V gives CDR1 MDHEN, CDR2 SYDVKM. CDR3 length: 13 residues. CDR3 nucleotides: TGTGCCAGCAGTTTATCCCTTGGACTGAAGCAGTACTTC. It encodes CASSLSLGLKQYF.

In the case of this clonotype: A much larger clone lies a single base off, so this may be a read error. This CDR3 reads CASSPQGTEAFF. The DNA of the CDR3 is TGTGCCAGCAGCCCCCAGGGCACTGAAGCTTTCTTT. The chain couples TRBV11-2 to TRBJ1-1; D might be TRBD1 (5 bases). The V end was cut by 5 bases, the J end by 4 bases, with 8 bases between. Germline assignment: CDR1 SGHAT and CDR2 FQNNGV. This CDR3 has 12 residues. The whole variable domain, filled in from reference TRBV11-2 and TRBJ1-1, reads EAGVAQSPRYKIIEKRQSVAFWCNPISGHATLYWYQQILGQGPKLLIQFQNNGVVDDSQLPKDRFSAERLKGVDSTLKIQPAKLEDSAVYLCASSPQGTEAFFGQGTRLTVV.

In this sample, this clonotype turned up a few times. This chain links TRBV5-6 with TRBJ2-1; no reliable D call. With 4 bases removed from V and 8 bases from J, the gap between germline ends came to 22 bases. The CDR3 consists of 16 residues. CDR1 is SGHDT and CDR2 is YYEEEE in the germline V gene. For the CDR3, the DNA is TGTGCCAGCAGCCCCTACTACACCCCCCCCCGGGATGAGCAGTTCTTC. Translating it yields CASSPYYTPPRDEQFF.

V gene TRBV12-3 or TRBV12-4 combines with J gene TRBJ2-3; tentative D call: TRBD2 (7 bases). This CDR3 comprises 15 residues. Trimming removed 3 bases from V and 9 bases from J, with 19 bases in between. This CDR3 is CASSFRGGGASTQYF. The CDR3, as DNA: TGTGCCAGCAGTTTCCGGGGAGGGGGTGCGAGCACGCAGTATTTT.